These T cell receptor beta chains were read from a single sample in a study of cytomegalovirus exposure and HLA in healthy donors. This table comes from immunoSEQ multiplex PCR, and its TCRdb copy is limited to in-frame clones, with some not included. The sample shows tens of thousands of clones, roughly 80% of them seen only once. Sequences were obtained from PBMCs. Receptor source: a young man in good health and CMV-seronegative. Each CDR3 is given with its conserved first and last residue. Size values are once, few and many counts, or a class for expanded clones, and some rows have none.

cdr3_length,v_call,clone_size,j_call,cdr3_aa
14,TRBV10-2,few,TRBJ2-1,CASSERGLLDEQFF
15,TRBV27,-,TRBJ2-1,CASSLGGLAGNEQFF
16,TRBV2,once,TRBJ1-1,CASISYRGALNTEAFF
14,TRBV7-8,-,TRBJ1-5,CASSLAQYNQPQHF
14,TRBV30,-,TRBJ2-1,CAFHRVGLYNEQFF
16,TRBV25-1,-,TRBJ1-4,CASSEYDWGREEKLFF
13,TRBV6-5,-,TRBJ1-1,CASSYQSGTEAFF
14,TRBV4-2,-,TRBJ2-1,CASRLSGGDNEQFF
11,TRBV20-1,-,TRBJ2-7,CSAPTSHEQYF
16,TRBV28,-,TRBJ2-3,CASSPGTSGITDTQYF
15,TRBV7-7,-,TRBJ2-3,CASSLNAGVGDTQYF
15,TRBV15,-,TRBJ1-1,CATSRGLDRDREAFF
14,TRBV10-3,few,TRBJ1-1,CAIRETGRNTEAFF
14,TRBV6-1,-,TRBJ1-4,CATLITGRNEKLFF
13,TRBV7-2,-,TRBJ2-7,CASRAGRRYEQYF
14,TRBV6-5,-,TRBJ2-7,CASSYVGAPYEQYF
15,TRBV5-4,-,TRBJ2-7,CASSEEITGTWEQYF
17,TRBV6-1,-,TRBJ1-4,CASSEVPGGVGDEKLFF
18,TRBV5-1,-,TRBJ2-3,CASSSLSIGAGGEDTQYF
14,TRBV5-8,-,TRBJ1-2,CASSETTGKYGYTF
14,TRBV4-2,few,TRBJ2-1,CASSQAGGNNEQFF
15,TRBV6-1,-,TRBJ1-2,CASSGGGGGAYGYTF
18,TRBV7-9,-,TRBJ2-2,CASSPYIPGLANTGELFF
14,TRBV2,-,TRBJ2-1,CASSGGEAYNEQFF
19,TRBV19,-,TRBJ2-2,CASRGQRGKKEGNTGELFF
12,TRBV13,-,TRBJ1-4,CASSIRDKKLFF
18,TRBV21-1,-,TRBJ2-5,CASSQGGLVLTKGETQYF
14,TRBV11-2,-,TRBJ2-7,CASSSVRQGYEQYF
16,TRBV5-4,-,TRBJ2-2,CASSLAGGVNTGELFF
13,TRBV5-1,-,TRBJ2-1,CASSLESGYEQFF
14,TRBV27,-,TRBJ1-1,CASSFRDSSTEAFF
14,TRBV9,-,TRBJ2-3,CASSVAGATDTQYF
15,TRBV5-1,-,TRBJ1-2,CASSITGQGPHGYTF
15,TRBV2,once,TRBJ1-2,CASSPTGQGGYGYTF
16,TRBV4-3,once,TRBJ2-1,CASSQAFLAKYNEQFF
18,TRBV14,-,TRBJ2-2,CASSQDPGWGLGAGELFF
13,TRBV13,once,TRBJ2-2,CASSSRETGELFF
15,TRBV28,-,TRBJ2-7,CASRPEQGTLYEQYF
18,TRBV28,once,TRBJ1-6,CASSTLTVLSSYNSPLHF
13,TRBV10-2,-,TRBJ1-1,CASSRQENTEAFF
14,TRBV15,-,TRBJ2-2,CATSVTSPVGELFF
18,TRBV19,-,TRBJ1-5,CASSIVGQGKKTDQPQHF
13,TRBV27,few,TRBJ2-7,CASSSGTLYEQYF
15,TRBV5-4,-,TRBJ2-3,CASSLRRERADTQYF